This TCR beta chain stems from a study of cytomegalovirus exposure and HLA in healthy donors. It was with 60 Vbeta and 13 Jbeta primers that the PCR ran. TCRdb's table, derived via immunoSEQ multiplex PCR, lists solely in-frame clones and lacks some. The sample contains 70,000 to 75,000 clones, 60% to 80% of which appear only once. Study results and limitations: A previous analysis found most TCR beta V segments productive roughly 90% or roughly 30% of the time. As a later analysis revealed, most CMV-associated TCR beta chains appeared HLA-restricted. Cytomegalovirus status was reportedly diagnosed by the classifier with high specificity and sensitivity. With later analysis, a missense DCLRE1C variant became linked to TCR beta V- and J-gene trimming.

As concerns this clone: Antigen specificity is unknown. One junction end does not reproduce the germline sequence, and a read error may be involved.

Sequencing input: PBMCs. The TCR originated in a woman in her thirties or forties in good health and CMV-seropositive.

CDR3 nucleotides: TGTGCCACCAGCAGAGAAAATGGCAGGAACATCGGGGAGCTGTTTTTT. This codes for CATSRENGRNIGELFF. The J gene is TRBJ2-2, the V gene TRBV15; D gene unclear. Looked up from germline, CDR1 is LNHNV and CDR2 is YYDKDF (reference sequence). This CDR3 spans 16 amino acids.